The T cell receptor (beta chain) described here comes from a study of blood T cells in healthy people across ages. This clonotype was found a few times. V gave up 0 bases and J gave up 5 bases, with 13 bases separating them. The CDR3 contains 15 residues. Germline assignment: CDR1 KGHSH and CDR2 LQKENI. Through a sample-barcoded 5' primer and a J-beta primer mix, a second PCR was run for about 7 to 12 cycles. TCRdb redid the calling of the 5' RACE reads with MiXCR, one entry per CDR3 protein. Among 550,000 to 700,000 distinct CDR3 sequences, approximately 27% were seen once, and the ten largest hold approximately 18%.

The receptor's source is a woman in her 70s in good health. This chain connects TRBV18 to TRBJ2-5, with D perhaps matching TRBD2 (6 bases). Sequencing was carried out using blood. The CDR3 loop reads CASSPPSGVGETQYF. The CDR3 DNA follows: TGTGCCAGCTCACCACCCTCGGGGGTCGGGGAGACCCAGTACTTC.